This passage covers 28 T cell receptor beta chains from one sample sequenced in a study of graft-versus-host responses after intestinal transplantation. Measured with immunoSEQ multiplex PCR; TCRdb has only the in-frame clones, and not every one. Of 23,000 or so clones listed, more than 85% are singletons. The sample was PBMCs, taken 39 to 40 days after intestinal transplant. These receptors all stem from a human patient who received an intestinal transplant, so some T cells may come from the graft donor.

This rearrangement joins TRBV2 to TRBJ2-1; 8 bases are a match to TRBD2. V dropped 3 bases and J dropped 3; count of bases not matched to a gene: 7. Germline V gene lookup returns CDR1 SNHLY and CDR2 FYNNEI. The CDR3 consists of 16 residues. CDR3: CASSDIEAGVYNEQFF. Here the CDR3 DNA reads TGTGCCAGCAGTGACATCGAAGCGGGAGTCTACAATGAGCAGTTCTTC.

The chain links TRBV29-1 to TRBJ2-7; no clear D gene. Trimming cost V 3 bases and J 2 bases, with 8 bases left between them. Germline CDR1 SQVTM, CDR2 ANQGSEA. The CDR3 extends over 12 amino acids. The CDR3 coding sequence is TGCAGCGTTGATTCTGGAGCCTACGAGCAGTACTTC. Translating gives CSVDSGAYEQYF.

Here the CDR3 DNA reads TGTGCCAGCAGCAAGACTAGCGGGAGGGCCAATGAAGAGACCCAGTACTTC. Amino acid sequence: CASSKTSGRANEETQYF. The rearrangement joins TRBV9 to TRBJ2-5; 14 bases line up with TRBD2. Losses at the gene ends were 4 bases for V and 3 bases for J; bases not matched to a gene: 8. The CDR3 extends over 17 amino acids. From germline, CDR1 is SGDLS and CDR2 YYNGEE.

The chain links TRBV11-3 to TRBJ2-2; D is unclear. The V and J ends lost 2 bases and 3 bases respectively, with 1 base between them. Germline CDR1 and CDR2: SGHNT and YENEEA. The length of the CDR3 is 12 residues. CDR3 region: CASSLYTGELFF. DNA of the CDR3: TGTGCCAGCAGCTTATACACCGGGGAGCTGTTTTTT.

This chain connects TRBV18 to TRBJ2-2; tentative D call: TRBD1 (6 bases). The CDR3 extends over 16 amino acids. The ends were cut back, 4 bases at V and 2 bases at J, with 14 bases in the middle. The germline gives CDR1 KGHSH, CDR2 LQKENI. The CDR3 DNA is TGTGCCAGCTCACTGGACAGAGAAAGAAACACCGGGGAGCTGTTTTTT. Encoded protein: CASSLDRERNTGELFF.

The CDR3 nucleotides read TGCGCCAGCAGTCTGGGACTTAGCGGGGATACGCAGTATTTT. It codes for CASSLGLSGDTQYF. The chain carries TRBV10-2 and TRBJ2-3; TRBD2 agrees at 7 bases. V lost 5 bases to trimming and J lost 6 bases; unmatched junction nucleotides: 8. Germline CDR1 WSHSY, CDR2 SAAADI. The CDR3 totals 14 residues.

The gene calls are TRBV10-3 and TRBJ2-1; 10 bases map to TRBD2. CDR3 length equals 16 residues. Germline assignment: CDR1 ENHRY and CDR2 SYGVKD. V lost 8 bases to trimming and J lost 3 bases; unmatched junction nucleotides: 10. The chain's CDR3 is CAIQYTLAGYYNEQFF. The CDR3 bases are TGTGCCATCCAATATACACTAGCGGGATACTACAATGAGCAGTTCTTC.

V is TRBV28 and J is TRBJ1-5; D gene unclear. Germline CDR1 MDHEN, CDR2 SYDVKM. Between the trimmed V and J ends, which lost 3 bases and 1 base, there was a span of 7 bases. The CDR3 is 14 amino acids. The CDR3 nucleotides read TGTGCCAGCAGTTTCCGACTGAGCAATCAGCCCCAGCATTTT. Amino acids: CASSFRLSNQPQHF.

Worth noting for this clone: A read error may account for a junction end that differs from germline. Other DNA sequences in this specimen translate into the identical CDR3. The chain recombines TRBV28 with TRBJ1-1; D uncertain. The CDR3 length is 14 residues. Germline CDR1 is MDHEN and CDR2 is SYDVKM. CDR3 sequence: CASRLYYGGTEAFF. The CDR3 region has the DNA TGCGCCAGCAGACTGTACTATGGAGGCACTGAAGCTTTCTTT.

This chain links TRBV7-3 with TRBJ2-6, with D unclear. Germline V gene lookup returns CDR1 SGHTA and CDR2 FQGTGA. V was shortened by 5 bases and J by 0 bases, with 5 bases between the two germline ends. The CDR3 is 14 residues long. Here the CDR3 reads CASSPSSGANVLTF. The DNA for the CDR3 is TGTGCCAGCAGCCCCTCCTCTGGGGCCAACGTCCTGACTTTC.

This rearrangement joins TRBV27 to TRBJ2-7, with 9 bases that match TRBD2. Germline CDR1 is MNHEY and CDR2 is SMNVEV (reference sequence). The CDR3 loop spans 16 amino acids. Losses at the gene ends were 0 bases for V and 3 bases for J; bases not matched to a gene: 6. Here the CDR3 DNA reads TGTGCCAGCAGTTTATCTCTAGCGGGGACCATCTACGAGCAGTACTTC. Residues: CASSLSLAGTIYEQYF.

This sequence joins TRBV19 and TRBJ2-7, with D perhaps matching TRBD1 (5 bases). CDR1 and CDR2 (germline): LNHDA, SQIVND (reference sequence). V was pared by 3 bases and J by 0 bases, with 9 bases between. The CDR3 runs to 14 residues. The CDR3 protein is CASSIGTGSYEQYF. The CDR3, as DNA: TGTGCCAGTAGTATTGGAACAGGCTCCTACGAGCAGTACTTC.

The V gene is TRBV29-1, the J gene TRBJ2-1, with D perhaps matching TRBD2 (5 bases). The CDR3 length is 14 residues. The V and J ends lost 3 bases and 0 bases respectively, with 9 bases between them. The germline CDR1 and CDR2 sequences are SQVTM and ANQGSEA. Written as DNA, the CDR3 is TGCAGCGTTGAGGGCAGCGGCTCCTACAATGAGCAGTTCTTC. Its translation: CSVEGSGSYNEQFF.

In its sample, this clone was seen once. This chain links TRBV5-1 with TRBJ2-5; weak D call: TRBD2 (5 bases). V lost 2 bases to trimming and J lost 5 bases, with 13 bases between them. Germline V lookup: CDR1 SGHRS, CDR2 YFSETQ. The CDR3 sequence is 14 residues long. The CDR3 DNA sequence: TGCGCCAGCAGCTTACGGGGAGATAGCGAGACCCAGTACTTC. Its translation is CASSLRGDSETQYF.

The V and J genes are TRBV27 and TRBJ2-1; 9 positions agree with TRBD2. The CDR3 extends over 16 amino acids. Germline values: CDR1 MNHEY, CDR2 SMNVEV (reference sequence). CDR3 in DNA: TGTGCAGCGGGGGGACGGGGGGACCCCCCCTACAATGAGCAGTTCTTC. Protein product: CAAGGRGDPPYNEQFF.

This sequence joins TRBV5-1 and TRBJ2-1; 11 bases match TRBD2. With V trimmed by 2 bases and J by 8 bases, 6 bases remained unmatched. The CDR3 loop spans 15 amino acids. Germline V lookup: CDR1 SGHRS, CDR2 YFSETQ. CDR3 in amino acids: CASSFLAGGGDEQFF. DNA of the CDR3: TGCGCCAGCAGCTTTCTAGCGGGAGGAGGCGATGAGCAGTTCTTC.

CDR3 in amino acids: CASSPRASTDTQYF. The CDR3 coding sequence is TGTGCCAGCAGTCCCCGGGCTAGCACAGATACGCAGTATTTT. The gene calls are TRBV6-4 and TRBJ2-3; D unresolved. The CDR3 has 14 residues. Looked up from germline, CDR1 is MRHNA and CDR2 is SNTAGT. The V end was cut by 5 bases, the J end by 0 bases, with 9 bases between.

The rearrangement joins TRBV4-1 to TRBJ2-4, with D tentatively TRBD2 (6 bases). Trimming left V 4 bases short and J 2 bases short, with 21 bases between. Germline V gene data show CDR1 as MGHRA and CDR2 as YSYEKL. The CDR3 is 18 amino acids. CDR3 amino acids: CASSRGPLGGFSKNIQYF. The DNA of the CDR3 is TGCGCCAGCAGCCGGGGCCCCTTGGGGGGATTTTCCAAAAACATTCAGTACTTC.

CDR3 in DNA: TGTGCCAGCAGCTTTGTGGACAGGGATCGCTATGGCTACACCTTC. Its translation is CASSFVDRDRYGYTF. This chain connects TRBV7-9 to TRBJ1-2, with 8 bases that match TRBD1. V gave up 3 bases and J gave up 4 bases; unmatched junction bases: 7. This CDR3 contains 15 residues. Germline V gene lookup returns CDR1 SEHNR and CDR2 FQNEAQ (reference sequence).

The chain links TRBV28 to TRBJ2-5; 13 positions match TRBD2. TRBJ2-7 matches the DNA end more closely, so the J call is doubtful. This CDR3 spans 19 amino acids. CDR1 MDHEN and CDR2 SYDVKM come from the germline V gene. This chain's CDR3 is CASSPSLATSGRRRYEQYF. CDR3 nucleotides: TGTGCCAGCAGTCCATCCCTGGCGACTAGCGGGAGGCGCAGGTACGAGCAGTACTTC.

The chain uses TRBV5-4 and TRBJ2-7; a possible D gene is TRBD2 (6 bases). Trimming removed 8 bases at V and 1 base at J, with 10 bases between. Germline CDR1 is SGHNT and CDR2 is YYREEE (reference sequence). This CDR3 comprises 12 residues. The CDR3 nucleotides are TGTGCCAGTAGCGGATCTTCCTACGAGCAGTACTTC. Its translation: CASSGSSYEQYF.

CDR3 DNA sequence: TGTGCCAGCAGCCAAGGATGGGATAGCAATCAGCCCCAGCATTTT. It encodes CASSQGWDSNQPQHF. The rearrangement links TRBV7-6 to TRBJ1-5; no reliable D call. The ends were cut back, 5 bases at V and 0 bases at J, with 11 bases in the middle. CDR1 and CDR2 from the germline V gene are SGHVS and FNYEAQ. This CDR3 is 15 amino acids long.

V is TRBV9 and J is TRBJ1-1, with D hard to call. This CDR3 is 15 amino acids long. CDR1 and CDR2 (germline): SGDLS, YYNGEE. The V and J ends lost 0 bases and 3 bases respectively, with 12 bases between them. The CDR3 spells CASSVAVGEDTEAFF. CDR3 bases: TGTGCCAGCAGCGTAGCTGTCGGGGAGGACACTGAAGCTTTCTTT. The full variable domain, with the rest looked up from reference TRBV9 and TRBJ1-1, is DSGVTQTPKHLITATGQRVTLRCSPRSGDLSVYWYQQSLDQGLQFLIQYYNGEERAKGNILERFSAQQFPDLHSELNLSSLELGDSALYFCASSVAVGEDTEAFFGQGTRLTVV.

V usage is TRBV6-1 and J usage is TRBJ2-7; D possibly corresponds to TRBD1 (5 bases). Germline V lookup: CDR1 MNHNS, CDR2 SASEGT. The CDR3 length is 13 residues. The ends were cut back, 4 bases at V and 3 bases at J, with 10 bases in the middle. The CDR3 nucleotides are TGTGCCAGCAGTGTACGACAGATCTACGAGCAGTACTTC. Amino acid sequence: CASSVRQIYEQYF.

This clone was detected once. This sequence joins TRBV7-9 and TRBJ2-7; tentative D call: TRBD1 (6 bases). CDR3 size: 14 residues. Trimming cost V 4 bases and J 2 bases, with 12 bases left between them. Germline V gene data show CDR1 as SEHNR and CDR2 as FQNEAQ (reference sequence). The CDR3 loop is CASSYWDKPYEQYF. The CDR3 nucleotides are TGTGCCAGCAGCTACTGGGACAAACCCTACGAGCAGTACTTC.

The chain has TRBV27 and TRBJ2-7; D is ambiguous. The V end lost 6 bases, the J end lost 1 base, and 19 bases lay between the germline ends. The germline V gene encodes CDR1 MNHEY and CDR2 SMNVEV (reference sequence). This CDR3 has 16 amino acids. The CDR3: CASSSSGGDISYEQYF. The CDR3 DNA sequence: TGTGCCAGCAGCAGCTCGGGTGGGGATATATCCTACGAGCAGTACTTC.

The chain links TRBV5-1 to TRBJ1-5; D is perhaps TRBD1 (5 bases). The CDR3 totals 17 residues. Germline loops: CDR1 SGHRS, CDR2 YFSETQ. V was shortened by 4 bases and J by 7 bases, with 24 bases between the two germline ends. Here the CDR3 DNA reads TGCGCCAGCAGCGCGGGCCCATTGCAGGGCGTCGTCCAGCCCCAGCATTTT. Encoded protein: CASSAGPLQGVVQPQHF.

The chain links TRBV7-3 to TRBJ2-1; 9 positions agree with TRBD2. This CDR3 has 15 residues. Germline CDR1 reads SGHTA; CDR2 reads FQGTGA. The junction had 10 bases not matched to a gene; V was cut back by 6 bases and J by 7 bases. For the CDR3, the DNA is TGTGCCAGCAGTTTTAGCGGGGGCATAGGGAATGAGCAGTTCTTC. Protein: CASSFSGGIGNEQFF. The full variable domain, rest sourced from reference TRBV7-3 and TRBJ2-1, is GAGVSQTPSNKVTEKGKYVELRCDPISGHTALYWYRQSLGQGPEFLIYFQGTGAADDSGLPNDRFFAVRPEGSVSTLKIQRTERGDSAVYLCASSFSGGIGNEQFFGPGTRLTVL.